This passage covers 15 T cell receptor beta chains from one sample sequenced in a study of T cells in Graves' hyperthyroidism and ophthalmopathy. RNA transcripts yielded amplified TCR beta CDR3 regions. The HTBI primer set served for first-round RT-PCR of the TCR CDR3. TCRdb independently ran MiXCR on the multiplex PCR reads; one entry per CDR3 protein. The sample has roughly 360,000 distinct CDR3 sequences; approximately 13% are singletons. The sequenced sample consisted of blood. These receptors all come from a man aged 30 to 45 with Graves' hyperthyroidism that later progressed to Graves' ophthalmopathy.

This clonotype was seen ten or more times. The chain combines TRBV20-1 with TRBJ1-4; TRBD1 aligns across 7 bases. J gave up 8 bases and V 0 bases, and 6 bases lay outside the gene matches. The CDR3 spans 14 residues. Germline assignment: CDR1 DFQATT and CDR2 SNEGSKA (reference sequence). The CDR3 nucleotides read TGCAGTGCTAGAGAACCGGGACAGATAGAAAAACTGTTTTTT. The encoded protein is CSAREPGQIEKLFF.

This clonotype came up many times. CDR3 protein: CASSLTGTGSYEQYF. CDR3 nucleotides: TGTGCCAGCAGCTTAACGGGGACGGGGAGCTACGAGCAGTACTTC. This chain joins TRBV7-2 and TRBJ2-7; D may correspond to TRBD1 or TRBD2 (5 bases each). This CDR3 spans 15 amino acids. Germline-derived CDR1 and CDR2 are SGHTA and FQGNSA. V lost 2 bases and J lost 3, with 14 bases in between.

Ten or more counts support this clonotype. J is TRBJ2-1 and V is TRBV20-1; 8 bases line up with TRBD2. The CDR3 spans 14 residues. CDR1 is DFQATT, CDR2 SNEGSKA, per germline (reference sequence). J lost 8 bases, V lost 2 bases, and 8 bases had no gene match. The CDR3 DNA follows: TGCAGTGCTAGATTCCGGGGGGGGATCGATGAGCAGTTCTTC. It translates to CSARFRGGIDEQFF.

The chain employs TRBV6-1 and TRBJ1-2; D gene ambiguous. Per the germline V gene, CDR1 is MNHNS and CDR2 is SASEGT. The V end lost 1 base, the J end lost 4 bases, and 13 bases lay between the germline ends. CDR3 length: 15 amino acids. The CDR3 region is CASSEGEAGGYGYTF. The CDR3 nucleotides read TGTGCCAGCAGTGAAGGAGAGGCTGGAGGCTATGGCTACACCTTC.

This chain links TRBV11-1 with TRBJ2-5; 12 bases map to TRBD2. CDR1 and CDR2 (germline): SGHAT, FQDESV (reference sequence). This CDR3 region has 17 residues. Germline trimming cut 3 bases from V and 4 bases from J; bases unmatched to any gene: 9. The CDR3 DNA sequence: TGTGCCAGCAGCTTGGACGGACTAGCGGGGAACCGAGAGACCCAGTACTTC. It encodes CASSLDGLAGNRETQYF. Full variable domain (missing parts from reference TRBV11-1 and TRBJ2-5): EAEVAQSPRYKITEKSQAVAFWCDPISGHATLYWYRQILGQGPELLVQFQDESVVDDSQLPKDRFSAERLKGVDSTLKIQPAELGDSAMYLCASSLDGLAGNRETQYFGPGTRLLVL.

With regard to this clonotype: This sequence may be a read error, since a much larger clone differs from it by one base. The V call is TRBV11-3, the J call TRBJ2-2; a possible D gene is TRBD2 (6 bases). This CDR3 has 15 amino acids. Looked up from germline, CDR1 is SGHNT and CDR2 is YENEEA. Here the CDR3 reads CASSLYAANTGGLFF. In DNA, the CDR3 is TGTGCCAGCAGCTTATATGCGGCGAACACCGGGGGGCTGTTTTTT.

J is TRBJ2-3 and V is TRBV5-4; TRBD2 matches 10 bases. CDR1 is SGHNT and CDR2 is YYREEE in the germline V gene (reference sequence). V shed 4 bases and J 6 bases; nucleotides not matched to a gene: 11. The CDR3 length is 16 residues. The CDR3 is CASSNSQRGGLDTQYF. The CDR3 bases are TGTGCCAGCAGCAACTCCCAGCGGGGGGGCCTTGATACGCAGTATTTT.

The chain carries TRBV2 and TRBJ1-6; TRBD1 might be the D (5 bases). Trimming stripped 8 bases from V and 7 bases from J, with 21 bases between. The CDR3 consists of 16 residues. Germline CDR1 SNHLY, CDR2 FYNNEI. Here the CDR3 reads CASRSGGGEGNSPLHF. DNA of the CDR3: TGTGCCAGCCGATCGGGCGGGGGGGAGGGGAATTCACCCCTCCACTTT.

This clonotype occurred many times. The rearrangement uses TRBV11-3 and TRBJ2-7; 10 nucleotides match TRBD2. Germline trimming cut 1 base from V and 4 bases from J; bases unmatched to any gene: 1. The CDR3 has 14 amino acids. Germline V CDR1 and CDR2: SGHNT, YENEEA. CDR3 region: CASSLATSGYEQYF. CDR3 DNA sequence: TGTGCCAGCAGCTTAGCGACTAGCGGGTACGAGCAGTACTTC. Using reference TRBV11-3 and TRBJ2-7 for the parts outside the CDR3, the full variable domain is EAGVVQSPRYKIIEKKQPVAFWCNPISGHNTLYWYLQNLGQGPELLIRYENEEAVDDSQLPKDRFSAERLKGVDSTLKIQPAELGDSAVYLCASSLATSGYEQYFGPGTRLTVT.

This clonotype was detected ten times or more. V and J are TRBV20-1 and TRBJ2-7; 9 nucleotides match TRBD1. The V gene end was trimmed by 1 base and the J gene end by 3 bases; junction bases not matched to a gene: 4. Germline assignment: CDR1 DFQATT and CDR2 SNEGSKA (reference sequence). The CDR3 covers 14 residues. The DNA of the CDR3 is TGCAGTGCTAGAGGCCGGACAGGGGTCTACGAGCAGTACTTC. As protein: CSARGRTGVYEQYF.

This clonotype occurred many times. The chain joins TRBV30 to TRBJ1-4, with D tentatively TRBD1 (5 bases). The CDR3 spans 14 residues. The V end was cut by 1 base, the J end by 8 bases, with 14 bases between. The germline V gene has CDR1 GTSNPN and CDR2 SVGIG (reference sequence). In DNA, the CDR3 is TGTGCCTGGAGTGGGGACGGAGGGAGCGAAAAACTGTTTTTT. Translation gives CAWSGDGGSEKLFF. Looking up the rest from reference TRBV30 and TRBJ1-4 gives the full variable domain: SQTIHQWPATLVQPVGSPLSLECTVEGTSNPNLYWYRQAAGRGLQLLFYSVGIGQISSEVPQNLSASRPQDRQFILSSKKLLLSDSGFYLCAWSGDGGSEKLFFGSGTQLSVL.

Many counts were recorded for this clonotype. J is TRBJ2-3 and V is TRBV2; D is ambiguous. Germline V CDR1 and CDR2: SNHLY, FYNNEI. The CDR3 is made up of 12 amino acids. The V end lost 5 bases, the J end lost 5 bases, and 8 bases lay between the germline ends. The CDR3 loop reads CASSPFEDTQYF. The CDR3 DNA sequence: TGTGCCAGCAGTCCGTTCGAAGATACGCAGTATTTT. The entire variable domain, with the rest obtained from reference TRBV2 and TRBJ2-3, is as follows: EPEVTQTPSHQVTQMGQEVILRCVPISNHLYFYWYRQILGQKVEFLVSFYNNEISEKSEIFDDQFSVERPDGSNFTLKIRSTKLEDSAMYFCASSPFEDTQYFGPGTRLTVL.

This clonotype was picked up many times. The rearrangement joins TRBV5-1 to TRBJ1-1; unclear D gene. V gave up 0 bases and J gave up 0 bases, with 12 bases separating them. Germline V gene sequence: CDR1 SGHRS, CDR2 YFSETQ. This CDR3 is built from 16 residues. The CDR3 DNA sequence: TGCGCCAGCAGCTTGGAGCTAGGACTGATGAACACTGAAGCTTTCTTT. The encoded protein is CASSLELGLMNTEAFF.

This clonotype occurred many times. The chain carries TRBV5-1 and TRBJ2-7; tentative D call: TRBD2 (7 bases). The CDR3 covers 15 residues. Trimming pared 2 bases from V and 2 bases from J, leaving 14 bases between. Germline CDR1 reads SGHRS; CDR2 reads YFSETQ. CDR3: CASSFGGEGAYEQYF. The DNA for the CDR3 is TGCGCCAGCAGCTTTGGCGGGGAGGGGGCCTACGAGCAGTACTTC.

As concerns this clonotype: A read error may be the cause here, since a much bigger clone is one base away. CDR3: CASSYRRPFNQPQHF. The CDR3 DNA reads as TGTGCCAGCAGCTACAGGAGGCCCTTCAATCAGCCCCAGCATTTT. The rearrangement joins TRBV28 to TRBJ1-5; perhaps TRBD1 as D (5 bases). Germline V gene data show CDR1 as MDHEN and CDR2 as SYDVKM. V was trimmed by 6 bases and J by 3 bases, leaving 15 bases between them. The CDR3 is 15 amino acids.